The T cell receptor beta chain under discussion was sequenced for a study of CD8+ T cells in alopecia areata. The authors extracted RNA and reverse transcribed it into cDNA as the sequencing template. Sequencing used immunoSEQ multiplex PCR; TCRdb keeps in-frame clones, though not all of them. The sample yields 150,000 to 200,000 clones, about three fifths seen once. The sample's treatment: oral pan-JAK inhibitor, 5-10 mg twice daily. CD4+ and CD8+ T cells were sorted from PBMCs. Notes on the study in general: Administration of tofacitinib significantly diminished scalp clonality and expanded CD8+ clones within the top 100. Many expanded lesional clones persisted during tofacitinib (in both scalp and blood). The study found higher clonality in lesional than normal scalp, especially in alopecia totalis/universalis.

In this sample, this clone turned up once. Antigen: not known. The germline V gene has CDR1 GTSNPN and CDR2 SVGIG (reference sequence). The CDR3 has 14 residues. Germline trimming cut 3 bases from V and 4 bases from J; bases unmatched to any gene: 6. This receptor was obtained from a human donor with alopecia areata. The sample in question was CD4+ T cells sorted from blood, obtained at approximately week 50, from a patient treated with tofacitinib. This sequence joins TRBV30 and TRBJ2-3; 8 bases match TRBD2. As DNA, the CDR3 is TGTGCCTGGAGGCCGGGACTAGAAGCAGATACGCAGTATTTT. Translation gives CAWRPGLEADTQYF.